Listed here is a single T cell receptor beta chain. The data stem from a study of blood T cell repertoires in COVID-19. Across the study: The samples span acute and convalescent COVID-19 from the United States, Italy and Spain. PBMCs, B-cell-depleted T cells, or T cells provided the cDNA or gDNA that made up the material.

In the original workflow: Researchers report that nucleated cell counts were estimated from reference gene primer amplification. The protocol was immunoSEQ multiplex PCR, while the TCRdb copy is restricted to in-frame clones and leaves out a portion. V and J calls plus clone size are reproduced from that table; the DNA served to infer D and trimming. The sample has about 23,000 clones; over 75% are singletons. V gave up 7 bases and J gave up 1 base, with 9 bases separating them. There are 13 residues in the CDR3. Germline assignment: CDR1 MNHNY and CDR2 SVGAGI (reference sequence). The chain combines TRBV6-6 with TRBJ2-3; D perhaps matches TRBD1 (5 bases). The source is a woman older than 75 with acute or convalescent COVID-19. The material sequenced was peripheral blood. The CDR3 nucleotides are TGTGCCAGCACCAAACAGGGCACAGATACGCAGTATTTT. It encodes CASTKQGTDTQYF.